The present TCR beta chain was sequenced within a study of cytomegalovirus exposure and HLA in healthy donors (dated by TCRdb to 2016 to 2017). For the study in its entirety: According to an earlier analysis of a few hundred of the donors, about 180 million T cells yielded roughly 110 million unique TCR beta sequences and approximately 300 Gb of sequence data. The study was designed to test whether signatures of past pathogen exposure could be identified by cataloging public T cell receptors. An early release that covered more than 550 HLA-typed donors contained around 330 gigabases of sequencing data and tens of millions of unique TCR sequences. Class I and class II HLA loci were covered by the typing at four-digit resolution. The study profiled the T cell repertoires of about 640 subjects by immunosequencing and related them to cytomegalovirus serostatus. The genetic ancestry cluster associated with self-reported Caucasian donors included about 81% of the approximately 400 genotyped donors. Donor age, sex, ethnicity and CMV serostatus were collected together with the repertoire data. To predict cytomegalovirus infection status, the study brought together high-throughput TCR immunosequencing, statistical association of individual TCRs with disease status, and machine learning. A later analysis re-analyzed previously published TCR beta repertoires from 650 to 800 donors and added high-resolution HLA genotyping to study TCR occurrence patterns. All discovery cohort repertoires had been generated using a single sequencing platform. A later genetic analysis took genome-wide SNP genotypes for about 55% of the 666 donors and used that subset as a discovery cohort. Typing coverage differed by locus: A, B, C, DRB1 and DQB1 were typed in roughly 629-630 donors, DQA1 in about 500, DPA1 in approximately 600, and DPB1 in just under 490. A handful of DR-DQ haplotypes were handled as single units for association and clustering because linkage in the cohort was strong. To decide whether each TCR beta V gene segment behaved as functional or pseudogenic, an earlier analysis of some 600 of the donors relied on high-throughput TCR beta sequencing. In the later analysis, no new phenotypic data were used to find candidate immune exposures; instead, reliance was placed on TCR beta sequences and their occurrence across donors. Besides the first cohort of 666 subjects, a separate validation cohort made up of 120 different subjects was used. Among 300 to 500 genotyped donors of the cohort, an average of approximately 240,000 unique TCR beta nucleotide sequences was sequenced per donor, of which 15% to 20% were non-productive. The paper as a whole reports these results and caveats: The study gave a list of 150 to 200 TCR beta chains associated with cytomegalovirus. A further reported finding was that TCR beta sequences accurately predicted the HLA-A and HLA-B alleles for most subjects in the first cohort. Because counts were too low, about 15 rarely observed V segments, including chromosome 9 orphons, were left out of the earlier analysis of 587 of the donors. Most CMV-associated TCR beta chains appeared to be HLA-restricted in a later analysis, and the HLA associations seemed to be driven largely by CMV exposure. Correlated functional status among segregating V segments might be attributable to linkage disequilibrium, but an unknown experimental factor could not be ruled out. In a later analysis, the rate of TCR association differed among HLA loci, with DRB1 alleles having the most associated TCRs and HLA-C alleles having the fewest. Sequencing depth was assumed to be roughly uniform across donors in the presence/absence analyses, though that assumption may not hold. A later analysis found that HLA-associated TCR beta chains were more clonally expanded and had lower generation probabilities than equally common non-associated chains. A later analysis associated about 16,000 TCR beta sequences with specific HLA alleles at a false discovery rate of 0.05. In vitro tests confirmed that a few of the cytomegalovirus-associated TCR beta chains recognize cytomegalovirus antigens. Several of the top co-occurrence clusters appeared to be linked to parvovirus B19, influenza, CMV and Epstein-Barr virus, according to a later analysis. The 87-base-pair reads could not distinguish some IMGT-functional V segments, including TRBV6-2 and TRBV6-3, so those segments were excluded. The only immune exposure information available for the cohort was CMV serostatus. It was suggested by the authors that the approach could potentially be generalized to other disease states and immunological phenotypes. Cytomegalovirus status was reported to be diagnosed by the classifier with high specificity and sensitivity in both the original and validation cohorts. In an earlier analysis of about 600 of the donors, most TCR beta V segments appeared in productive rearrangements about 90% or about 30% of the time, broadly matching IMGT annotations. Assigning TCR associations to individual alleles was difficult when HLA alleles, especially DR and DQ, strongly co-occurred. While some public TCRs were present in many individuals, most TCR sequences turned up only very rarely across donors. Compared with the 666-donor mean, donors in an Asian-associated ancestry cluster had fewer N-insertions in productive TCRs, according to a later genetic analysis. The cohort was sequenced for TCR beta chains only, and without alpha or paired-chain data the features that could be detected were limited. An association between a missense DCLRE1C variant and V-gene and J-gene trimming of TCR beta chains was found in a later genetic analysis and replicated in an independent cohort. A group of highly shared sequence variants was considered likely to be a technical artifact of the sequencing pipeline. Because HLA typing was unavailable for some donors at each locus, only the typed subset was used in association tests.

This clone came up once. Its binding antigen is unknown. Base qualities are not at hand, and no much larger clone is one base apart. The library was prepared using the immunoSEQ multiplex PCR assay. For the multiplex PCR, a mixture combining 60 forward primers for TCR Vbeta segments and 13 reverse primers for TCR Jbeta segments was used. The CDR3 region of rearranged TCR beta genes was amplified from genomic DNA with a multiplex PCR assay. Amplified TCR beta libraries were sequenced as 87-base-pair reads on the Illumina HiSeq System. Regarding the original processing steps: A later analysis tallied roughly 78 million unique TCR beta chains across the 666 repertoires, and about 12 million of those chains were shared by two or more donors. Raw reads were error-corrected and collapsed into unique sequences by a nearest-neighbor algorithm in which closely related sequences were merged to remove PCR and sequencing errors. Alignment of CDR3 sequences to IMGT reference sequences was used to assign V, D and J gene segments. For a sequence to be retained, at least a six-nucleotide match to both a V gene segment and a J gene segment was required. A rearrangement counted as productive if the CDR3 had no stop codons and remained in frame with V and J, and every other rearrangement counted as non-productive. Following IMGT convention, CDR3 was defined as the stretch from the second conserved V-encoded cysteine up to the conserved J-encoded phenylalanine. The earlier analysis of about 640 of the donors excluded any sequence lacking an unambiguous match to a single V gene segment. In an earlier analysis of 500 to 750 of the donors, V segments were called functional above 56.7% productive rearrangements and were called segregating when the between-donor standard deviation exceeded 5%. A statistical classification framework was built to diagnose cytomegalovirus status from the catalog of TCR beta chain sequences. In a later analysis, V and J genes were assigned by comparing TCR nucleotide sequences against IMGT/GENE-DB human TR gene sequences. A later analysis assigned CDR3 sequences and most-parsimonious VDJ recombination scenarios with the TCRdist pipeline. A later analysis defined each TCR beta chain by its CDR3 amino acid sequence plus V-gene family, and excluded reads lacking a unique V-gene family. To address suspected cross-contamination and a sequencing artifact, a later analysis removed around 600 highly shared, low-generation-probability nucleotide sequences. A later analysis calculated a clonal expansion index for each public chain from normalized within-repertoire ranks of inferred template counts. A later analysis computed generation probabilities with a VDJ recombination model fitted to out-of-frame rearrangements, and checked the results against IGoR. In a later analysis, TCR-TCR, TCR-HLA and TCR-CMV co-occurrence was scored with hypergeometric tests, and a repertoire-size bias correction was applied to TCR pairs. In a later analysis, false discovery rates were estimated by permuting HLA or CMV assignments 20 times. A later analysis grouped co-occurring TCRs with DBSCAN, adding TCRdist sequence similarity when clustering within HLA-allele-positive subsets. Repertoires with fewer than 30,000 or more than 120,000 public chains were left out of co-occurrence clustering, as were about 5 repertoires with anomalous nucleotide sharing. TCRdb took over this immuneACCESS table, retaining in-frame rearrangements with V and J assigned. Such tables are incomplete; in checked studies, under half of the missing clones stem from an unresolved V gene, and the remainder is unexplained. That table is the source of V, J and clone size, and D and trimming were worked out from the DNA. Across this sample there are some 160,000 clones, with over 75% seen only once. More than 0.45% of the sample is held by the ten biggest clonotypes.

V is cut by 1 base and J by 9 bases, and the space between the germline ends is 22 bases. CDR3 length: 15 amino acids, cysteine to phenylalanine. The kept DNA is CDR3 alone, 45 bases in frame from the first base. The germline V gene (reference sequence) yields GTSNPN for CDR1 and SVGIG for CDR2. The cohort comprised some 730 healthy bone marrow donors. Cohort members were all nominally healthy when sampled, although unrecorded immune exposures were likely present. The donor tested CMV seronegative and was one of the 352 seronegative cohort members. Each donor provided a peripheral blood sample, and peripheral blood mononuclear cells were used for TCR beta sequencing. The Qiagen DNeasy Blood Extraction Kit was used to extract genomic DNA from the blood cell samples.

The sequenced material came from PBMCs. The sequence derives from a woman between 45 and 65 years old in good health and CMV-seronegative. The chain uses TRBV30 and TRBJ2-7; TRBD2 is a weak D gene call, 5 bases matching. The bases read TGTGCCTGGAGTGAGTTAGTAATTTCAGGACGGGGGCAGTACTTC. This yields the protein CAWSELVISGRGQYF.